This T cell receptor beta chain was captured in a study of blood T cells in healthy people across ages. A second PCR, run for about 6 to 11 cycles, used a sample-barcoded 5' primer plus a J-beta primer mix. Each cDNA molecule carried a tag from a template-switch adaptor that contained 12 random nucleotides. TCRdb processed the 5' RACE reads anew with MiXCR; each CDR3 protein has one entry. The sample records approximately 800,000 distinct CDR3 sequences, approximately 59% being singletons. This CDR3 has 16 amino acids. The germline V gene has CDR1 LGHNA and CDR2 YSLEER. V was shortened by 0 bases and J by 5 bases, with 16 bases between the two germline ends.

This sequence was found in a man aged 25 to 40 in good health. This chain connects TRBV4-3 to TRBJ2-5; D is possibly TRBD2 (5 bases). Source material: blood. DNA of the CDR3: TGCGCCAGCAGCCAAGATCGGATCGGTGGAGGTGAGACCCAGTACTTC. It is translated as CASSQDRIGGGETQYF.